Listed here are 20 T cell receptor beta chains from one sample, sequenced in a study of T cells in Graves' hyperthyroidism and ophthalmopathy. The source material, RNA transcripts, was used to amplify TCR beta CDR3 regions. The TCR CDR3 was amplified in a first-round RT-PCR using the HTBI primer set. A single record per CDR3 protein comes from TCRdb applying MiXCR to the multiplex PCR reads. The sample contains a few hundred thousand distinct CDR3 sequences, 15% to 18% of which appear only once. Specimen: blood. The receptors originated from a woman aged 25 to 45 with Graves' hyperthyroidism.

This clonotype was seen only a few times. This chain joins TRBV10-1 and TRBJ2-2; possible D gene TRBD1, 6 bases. Trimming pared 5 bases from V and 2 bases from J, leaving 12 bases between. CDR1 is WNHNN and CDR2 is SYGVQD in the germline V gene (reference sequence). This CDR3 has 15 residues. The CDR3 coding sequence is TGCGCCAGCAGTAGGGACAACACCAACACCGGGGAGCTGTTTTTT. This translates into CASSRDNTNTGELFF.

In its sample, this clonotype was seen many times. The chain is built from TRBV20-1 and TRBJ2-5; TRBD2 aligns across 13 bases. Germline V gene sequence: CDR1 DFQATT, CDR2 SNEGSKA (reference sequence). J gave up 5 bases and V 0 bases, and 3 bases lay outside the gene matches. The CDR3 is made up of 15 amino acids. CDR3 residues: CSARDGLAGVETQYF. The CDR3 nucleotides are TGCAGTGCTAGAGATGGACTAGCGGGAGTGGAGACCCAGTACTTC.

This clonotype has at least ten counts. The chain links TRBV4-2 to TRBJ2-1, with TRBD2 identical over 8 bases. Germline CDR1 is LGHNA and CDR2 is YNFKEQ. V lost 1 base, J lost 4 bases, and 6 bases stayed unmatched. CDR3 length equals 16 residues. The CDR3 spells CASSQVSAGGYNEQFF. Here the CDR3 DNA reads TGTGCCAGCAGCCAAGTAAGTGCGGGAGGATACAATGAGCAGTTCTTC.

The rearrangement links TRBV10-3 to TRBJ2-4, with unresolved D. Germline V gene data show CDR1 as ENHRY and CDR2 as SYGVKD. Trimming stripped 0 bases from V and 0 bases from J, with 6 bases between. The CDR3 runs to 15 residues. CDR3 sequence reads: CAISESTVAKNIQYF. CDR3 nucleotide sequence: TGTGCCATCAGTGAGTCGACGGTAGCCAAAAACATTCAGTACTTC.

The CDR3 is CAISTSGTNTGELFF. For the CDR3, the DNA is TGTGCCATCTCTACTAGCGGTACGAACACCGGGGAGCTGTTTTTT. The chain joins TRBV10-3 to TRBJ2-2, with TRBD2 matching 8 bases. This CDR3 spans 15 amino acids. The germline V gene has CDR1 ENHRY and CDR2 SYGVKD. V was pared by 8 bases and J by 0 bases, with 5 bases of the junction left unmatched.

This chain links TRBV7-9 with TRBJ2-1; 12 bases fit TRBD2. CDR1 is SEHNR and CDR2 is FQNEAQ in the germline V gene (reference sequence). The CDR3 consists of 15 residues. J was trimmed by 8 bases and V by 2 bases; bases with no gene match: 4. Written as DNA, the CDR3 is TGTGCCAGCAGCTTAACTAGCGGGGGGTCCGATGAGCAGTTCTTC. This translates into CASSLTSGGSDEQFF.

Ten or more counts support this clonotype. The chain joins TRBV7-8 to TRBJ1-1; D not resolved. Germline V gives CDR1 SGHVS, CDR2 FQNEAQ. Trimming removed 0 bases from V and 0 bases from J, with 8 bases in between. The CDR3 contains 15 residues. The CDR3 here is CASSLASRLNTEAFF. CDR3 coding DNA: TGTGCCAGCAGCTTAGCCAGCAGGTTGAACACTGAAGCTTTCTTT. Based on the CDR3 plus reference TRBV7-8 and TRBJ1-1, the full variable domain is GAGVSQSPRYKVAKRGQDVALRCDPISGHVSLFWYQQALGQGPEFLTYFQNEAQLDKSGLPSDRFFAERPEGSVSTLKIQRTQQEDSAVYLCASSLASRLNTEAFFGQGTRLTVV.

This clonotype was seen a handful of times. The chain joins TRBV7-9 to TRBJ1-5, with 7 bases fitting TRBD1. V was clipped by 5 bases and J by 0 bases; unmatched bases: 10. In germline, CDR1 is SEHNR, CDR2 FQNEAQ (reference sequence). The CDR3 is 17 amino acids. This chain's CDR3 is CASSRARGTDSNQPQHF. Here the CDR3 DNA reads TGTGCCAGCAGCCGTGCCAGGGGGACAGATAGCAATCAGCCCCAGCATTTT.

This clonotype was found a few times. The chain uses TRBV30 and TRBJ1-5; TRBD1 aligns across 8 bases. The CDR3 consists of 15 residues. CDR1 is GTSNPN and CDR2 is SVGIG in the germline V gene (reference sequence). The V segment lost 2 bases and the J segment 7 bases; nucleotides outside the gene matches: 10. The CDR3 DNA sequence: TGTGCCTGGAGTCCCGGGACAGGAAGTCAGCAGCCCCAGCATTTT. Encoded protein: CAWSPGTGSQQPQHF.

The V call is TRBV11-3, the J call TRBJ2-7; D might be TRBD1 (7 bases). The CDR3 is 15 amino acids. CDR1 and CDR2 (germline): SGHNT, YENEEA. V was pared by 5 bases and J by 6 bases, with 20 bases between. The CDR3 DNA is TGTGCCAGCAGCAAAGGAGCAGGGGGGTATATCGAGCAGTACTTC. This sequence encodes CASSKGAGGYIEQYF.

This chain connects TRBV10-3 to TRBJ2-1, with 11 bases fitting TRBD1. With 11 bases clipped from V and 4 bases from J, the junction kept 10 bases outside the gene matches. CDR1 ENHRY and CDR2 SYGVKD come from the germline V gene. CDR3 length: 15 residues. In nucleotides, the CDR3 is TGTGCCTTCCATGCCGGGACAGGGGGATACAATGAGCAGTTCTTC. Protein sequence: CAFHAGTGGYNEQFF.

Only a few counts were recorded for this clonotype. The chain joins TRBV5-5 to TRBJ1-1; D may be TRBD1 (5 bases). The V gene's germline CDR1 is SGHKS and CDR2 YYEKEE (reference sequence). Deletions cut 4 bases from V and 4 bases from J, with 20 bases between. This CDR3 spans 16 amino acids. The CDR3 bases are TGTGCCAGCAGCCTCGGTGGGTGGCGGGGGAGCACTGAAGCTTTCTTT. It codes for CASSLGGWRGSTEAFF.

This clonotype has a handful of counts. The chain uses TRBV9 and TRBJ2-7; D not certain. The CDR3 spans 14 residues. Trimming took off 0 bases at V and 3 bases at J, with 10 bases between the two ends. Germline V gene lookup returns CDR1 SGDLS and CDR2 YYNGEE. The CDR3 DNA sequence: TGTGCCAGCAGCGTAGGGCCGATGATCTACGAGCAGTACTTC. Its protein is CASSVGPMIYEQYF.

There are a few counts of this clonotype. V is TRBV19 and J is TRBJ2-7; D may match TRBD1 or TRBD2 (6 bases each). CDR1 LNHDA and CDR2 SQIVND come from the germline V gene (reference sequence). There are 17 residues in the CDR3. V lost 3 bases and J 3 bases, leaving 21 bases between the germline ends. This CDR3 reads CASSIAGGRGPNYEQYF. CDR3 sequence (DNA): TGTGCCAGTAGTATTGCTGGCGGTCGGGGGCCTAACTACGAGCAGTACTTC.

A note on this clonotype: One base away lies a much larger clone, so this may be a sequencing read error. V gene TRBV29-1 combines with J gene TRBJ2-3, with D perhaps matching TRBD2 (6 bases). The CDR3 runs 13 residues. Trimming pared 3 bases from V and 1 base from J, leaving 8 bases between. Germline V gives CDR1 SQVTM, CDR2 ANQGSEA. The CDR3 sequence: CSVDWGGTDTQYF. In DNA form, the CDR3 reads TGCAGCGTTGACTGGGGGGGCACAGATACGCAGTATTTT.

This clonotype came up many times. The chain links TRBV9 to TRBJ2-1, with D possibly TRBD1 on 5 matching bases. V shed 1 base and J shed 4 bases, with 9 bases lying between them. The CDR3 extends over 14 amino acids. The germline V gene encodes CDR1 SGDLS and CDR2 YYNGEE. CDR3 protein: CASSVWGQYNEQFF. The CDR3 DNA sequence: TGTGCCAGCAGCGTATGGGGCCAATACAATGAGCAGTTCTTC.

Ten or more counts support this clonotype. The chain couples TRBV28 to TRBJ1-1, with D unclear. CDR3 length: 11 residues. Germline CDR1 reads MDHEN; CDR2 reads SYDVKM. Trimming shortened V by 7 bases and J by 6 bases, and 9 bases separated the two germline ends. The CDR3 DNA reads as TGTGCCAGCACTAGGGTACCTGAAGCTTTCTTT. Protein sequence: CASTRVPEAFF.

This rearrangement joins TRBV15 to TRBJ2-2; 7 nucleotides align to TRBD1. The CDR3 spans 17 residues. The trim removed 3 bases at V and 2 bases at J, leaving 9 bases unmatched. Looked up from germline, CDR1 is LNHNV and CDR2 is YYDKDF (reference sequence). CDR3 coding DNA: TGTGCCACCAGCAGGGGACAGAACTTTCTAAACACCGGGGAGCTGTTTTTT. This sequence encodes CATSRGQNFLNTGELFF.

Ten or more counts support this clonotype. The chain couples TRBV5-1 to TRBJ2-7; the D is unclear. Deletions cut 5 bases from V and 5 bases from J, with 11 bases between. Germline assignment: CDR1 SGHRS and CDR2 YFSETQ. The CDR3 is 12 amino acids. CDR3 nucleotides: TGCGCCAGCAGTAGGGCCGCGGACGAGCAGTACTTC. This codes for CASSRAADEQYF.

This clonotype was counted ten times or more. The V and J genes are TRBV2 and TRBJ2-7; D is possibly TRBD2 (6 bases). V lost 7 bases, J lost 3 bases, and 10 bases lay in between. The V gene's germline CDR1 is SNHLY and CDR2 FYNNEI. The CDR3 has 12 amino acids. CDR3 protein: CASMGAGYEQYF. CDR3 sequence (DNA): TGTGCCAGCATGGGAGCGGGCTACGAGCAGTACTTC.